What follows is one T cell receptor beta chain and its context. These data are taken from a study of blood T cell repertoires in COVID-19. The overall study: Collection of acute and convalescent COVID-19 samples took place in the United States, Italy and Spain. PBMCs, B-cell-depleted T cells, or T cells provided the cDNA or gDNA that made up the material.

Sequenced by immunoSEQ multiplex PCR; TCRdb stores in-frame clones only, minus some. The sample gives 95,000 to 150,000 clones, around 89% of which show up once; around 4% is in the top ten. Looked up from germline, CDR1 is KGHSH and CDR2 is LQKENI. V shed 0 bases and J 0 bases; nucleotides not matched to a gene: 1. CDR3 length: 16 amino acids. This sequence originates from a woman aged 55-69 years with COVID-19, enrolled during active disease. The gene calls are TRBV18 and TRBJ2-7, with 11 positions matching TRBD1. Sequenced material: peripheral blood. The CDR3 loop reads CASSPPGTGGSYEQYF. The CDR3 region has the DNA TGTGCCAGCTCACCACCAGGGACAGGGGGCTCCTACGAGCAGTACTTC.